The 4 T cell receptor beta chains below were found in one sample sequenced in a study of blood T cell repertoires in COVID-19. Assay used: immunoSEQ multiplex PCR; TCRdb lists only in-frame clones, some missing. The data hold fewer than 110,000 clones, with 84% observed a single time. Sequencing input: peripheral blood. The receptors come from a human donor in a cohort sampled during active or convalescent COVID-19.

The gene calls are TRBV2 and TRBJ1-4; no reliable D call. V was pared by 2 bases and J by 7 bases, with 11 bases between. The V gene's germline CDR1 is SNHLY and CDR2 FYNNEI. The CDR3 is 14 residues long. The CDR3 loop reads CASSEQVYGEKLFF. DNA of the CDR3: TGTGCCAGCAGTGAACAGGTTTACGGTGAAAAACTGTTTTTT.

The chain links TRBV19 to TRBJ2-3; 8 bases are a match to TRBD1. The germline V gene encodes CDR1 LNHDA and CDR2 SQIVND (reference sequence). V trimming: 5 bases; J trimming: 1 base; junction bases outside the gene matches: 8. The CDR3 has 16 amino acids. CDR3 DNA: TGTGCCAGTAGTGCCCAGACAGGGGCCCGCACAGATACGCAGTATTTT. As protein: CASSAQTGARTDTQYF. Based on the CDR3 plus reference TRBV19 and TRBJ2-3, the full variable domain is DGGITQSPKYLFRKEGQNVTLSCEQNLNHDAMYWYRQDPGQGLRLIYYSQIVNDFQKGDIAEGYSVSREKKESFPLTVTSAQKNPTAFYLCASSAQTGARTDTQYFGPGTRLTVL.

In this sample, this clone turned up once. The J gene is TRBJ1-2, the V gene TRBV28; D is unclear. Germline V gene sequence: CDR1 MDHEN, CDR2 SYDVKM. Trimming took 6 bases from V and 0 from J, leaving 11 bases between them. The CDR3 runs 14 residues. CDR3: CASRQDYANYGYTF. The CDR3 nucleotides read TGTGCCAGCAGGCAGGATTATGCTAACTATGGCTACACCTTC.

The rearrangement uses TRBV6-5 and TRBJ1-6, with unresolved D. The CDR3 is 14 residues long. Germline V gene sequence: CDR1 MNHEY, CDR2 SVGAGI. V lost 6 bases, J lost 0 bases, and 6 bases lay in between. The CDR3 nucleotides are TGTGCCAGCAGAAGGAGCTCCTATAATTCACCCCTCCACTTT. Its translation is CASRRSSYNSPLHF.